Listed here are 26 T cell receptor beta chains from one sample, sequenced in a study of T cell changes during pregnancy in multiple sclerosis. Generated by immunoSEQ multiplex PCR, the TCRdb table keeps only in-frame clones and is missing some. The sample shows around 100,000 clones, 90% of them seen only once. Here the sequenced sample was peripheral blood, taken in the second trimester of pregnancy. These receptors were collected from a female donor in good health, enrolled as a control in a pregnancy study.

This clone came up many times. The V and J genes are TRBV7-9 and TRBJ1-6; the D is unclear. Trimming shortened V by 2 bases and J by 8 bases, and 7 bases separated the two germline ends. This CDR3 spans 13 amino acids. Germline V gene lookup returns CDR1 SEHNR and CDR2 FQNEAQ (reference sequence). CDR3 nucleotides: TGTGCCAGCAGCTTATCAGCGGATTCACCCCTCCACTTT. Translation: CASSLSADSPLHF.

The CDR3 region is CASSLVGTVPNTEAFF. The CDR3, as DNA: TGTGCCAGCAGCTTAGTTGGGACAGTACCGAACACTGAAGCTTTCTTT. The chain is built from TRBV7-2 and TRBJ1-1; 7 bases agree with TRBD1. The V segment lost 1 base and the J segment 1 base; nucleotides outside the gene matches: 6. The germline gives CDR1 SGHTA, CDR2 FQGNSA. The CDR3 sequence is 16 residues long.

The CDR3 DNA reads TGTGTCACCCTAGAATTTGCCAAAAACATTCAGTACTTC. This translates into CVTLEFAKNIQYF. The gene calls are TRBV6-5 and TRBJ2-4; D remains unclear. Germline CDR1 MNHEY, CDR2 SVGAGI. This CDR3 region has 13 residues.

The chain couples TRBV29-1 to TRBJ1-2; D is uncertain. V dropped 4 bases and J dropped 4 bases, with 13 bases sitting between them. The CDR3 is 13 residues long. The germline V gene encodes CDR1 SQVTM and CDR2 ANQGSEA. The CDR3 is CSVVAGGAYGYTF. CDR3 sequence (DNA): TGCAGCGTTGTGGCAGGTGGTGCCTATGGCTACACCTTC.

This rearrangement joins TRBV10-3 to TRBJ2-1, with 10 bases matching TRBD2. Per the germline V gene, CDR1 is ENHRY and CDR2 is SYGVKD. Trimming removed 3 bases from V and 10 bases from J; junction bases left unmatched: 12. The CDR3 is 16 amino acids. In nucleotides, the CDR3 is TGTGCCATCAGTGAAGGAAGCGGGGGGGCCGAAGGGGAGCAGTTCTTC. It yields the protein CAISEGSGGAEGEQFF.

The rearrangement uses TRBV5-8 and TRBJ2-2, with 8 bases fitting TRBD1. The J segment lost 3 bases and the V segment lost 4 bases, leaving 5 bases of the junction unmatched. The germline V gene encodes CDR1 SGHTS and CDR2 YDEGEE. The CDR3 extends over 15 amino acids. The CDR3 is CASSLGQAYTGELFF. Here the CDR3 DNA reads TGTGCCAGCAGCCTGGGACAGGCATACACCGGGGAGCTGTTTTTT.

The chain carries TRBV18 and TRBJ2-5; 8 bases map to TRBD2. Germline V gene sequence: CDR1 KGHSH, CDR2 LQKENI. The CDR3 runs 14 residues. The ends lost 3 bases at V and 5 bases at J; junction bases unmatched: 5. The CDR3 bases are TGTGCCAGCTCACCGAAAACGGGAGGGGAGACCCAGTACTTC. It encodes CASSPKTGGETQYF.

The chain recombines TRBV11-2 with TRBJ2-7, with D uncertain. V lost 5 bases to trimming and J lost 6 bases, with 14 bases between them. The germline gives CDR1 SGHAT, CDR2 FQNNGV. The CDR3 is 13 amino acids. Here the CDR3 DNA reads TGTGCCAGCAGCGGGCGAATGGGCAGCGAGCAGTACTTC. Amino acid sequence: CASSGRMGSEQYF. The variable domain in full, completed from reference TRBV11-2 and TRBJ2-7, reads EAGVAQSPRYKIIEKRQSVAFWCNPISGHATLYWYQQILGQGPKLLIQFQNNGVVDDSQLPKDRFSAERLKGVDSTLKIQPAKLEDSAVYLCASSGRMGSEQYFGPGTRLTVT.

V usage is TRBV19 and J usage is TRBJ2-3, with 8 bases fitting TRBD2. The V and J ends lost 3 bases and 12 bases, in that order; junction bases with no gene match: 14. The CDR3 runs 15 residues. The germline V gene encodes CDR1 LNHDA and CDR2 SQIVND (reference sequence). The CDR3 coding sequence is TGTGCCAGTAGTATCCGACTAGCGAGGGCGGACCCACAGTATTTT. Protein sequence: CASSIRLARADPQYF.

This chain links TRBV2 with TRBJ2-4; D is possibly TRBD1 (6 bases). This CDR3 spans 16 amino acids. Trimming stripped 4 bases from V and 0 bases from J, with 13 bases between. Germline loops: CDR1 SNHLY, CDR2 FYNNEI. The CDR3: CASSVTGSLAKNIQYF. CDR3 nucleotides: TGTGCCAGCAGTGTCACAGGGTCCTTAGCCAAAAACATTCAGTACTTC.

The rearrangement uses TRBV6-1 and TRBJ2-7; D may be TRBD1 (6 bases). Germline assignment: CDR1 MNHNS and CDR2 SASEGT. CDR3 length equals 16 residues. Trimming took off 1 base at V and 2 bases at J, with 15 bases between the two ends. The CDR3 nucleotides read TGTGCCAGCAGTGAAGAGGGGGACCCTCCCACCTACGAGCAGTACTTC. It codes for CASSEEGDPPTYEQYF.

The CDR3 region has the DNA TGTGCCAGCAGCTCCGGACAGGGGGCGTTGTTATTGCAGTATTTT. Its translation is CASSSGQGALLLQYF. The chain recombines TRBV7-9 with TRBJ2-3; 11 nucleotides agree with TRBD1. This CDR3 has 15 amino acids. The germline V gene has CDR1 SEHNR and CDR2 FQNEAQ (reference sequence). V gave up 4 bases and J gave up 11 bases; unmatched junction bases: 11.

V gene TRBV5-5 combines with J gene TRBJ1-3, with 7 bases aligning to TRBD1. CDR3 length: 16 amino acids. V was pared by 2 bases and J by 1 base, with 6 bases of the junction left unmatched. Germline loops: CDR1 SGHKS, CDR2 YYEKEE (reference sequence). As DNA, the CDR3 is TGTGCCAGCAGCTTCGAGGACAGGTCTTCTGGAAACACCATATATTTT. The encoded protein is CASSFEDRSSGNTIYF. Supplemented by reference TRBV5-5 and TRBJ1-3, the full variable domain reads DAGVTQSPTHLIKTRGQQVTLRCSPISGHKSVSWYQQVLGQGPQFIFQYYEKEERGRGNFPDRFSARQFPNYSSELNVNALLLGDSALYLCASSFEDRSSGNTIYFGEGSWLTVV.

The V gene is TRBV6-5, the J gene TRBJ2-5; D gene unclear. In germline, CDR1 is MNHEY, CDR2 SVGAGI. CDR3 length equals 13 residues. Trimming took off 3 bases at V and 5 bases at J, with 10 bases between the two ends. The CDR3 DNA reads as TGTGCCAGCAGTTATTCTACACAGGAGACCCAGTACTTC. Encoded protein: CASSYSTQETQYF.

V gene TRBV9 combines with J gene TRBJ2-2, with 7 nucleotides matching TRBD1. After removal of 0 bases from V and 6 bases from J, the junction contained 2 bases not matched to a gene. From germline, CDR1 is SGDLS and CDR2 YYNGEE. There are 14 residues in the CDR3. This CDR3 reads CASSVVQGAGELFF. As DNA, the CDR3 is TGTGCCAGCAGCGTAGTTCAGGGGGCCGGGGAGCTGTTTTTT.

The chain recombines TRBV19 with TRBJ2-5; tentative D call: TRBD1 (6 bases). The CDR3 is 15 residues long. Germline CDR1 reads LNHDA; CDR2 reads SQIVND (reference sequence). The ends were cut back, 6 bases at V and 2 bases at J, with 16 bases in the middle. CDR3 coding DNA: TGTGCCAGTAGAGGACTTGGACAGATACAAGAGACCCAGTACTTC. Protein product: CASRGLGQIQETQYF.

A few counts support this clone. CDR3 bases: TGTGCCAGCAGCAGATACCAGGTAATGAACACTGAAGCTTTCTTT. The encoded protein is CASSRYQVMNTEAFF. V and J are TRBV5-6 and TRBJ1-1, with D unclear. Germline V lookup: CDR1 SGHDT, CDR2 YYEEEE. The CDR3 covers 15 residues. Trimming shortened V by 4 bases and J by 0 bases, and 13 bases separated the two germline ends.

V gene TRBV12-5 combines with J gene TRBJ2-7; 8 bases fit TRBD1. Per the germline V gene, CDR1 is LGHNT and CDR2 is FRNRAP. This CDR3 is 14 amino acids long. Losses at the gene ends were 5 bases for V and 5 bases for J; bases not matched to a gene: 8. The CDR3 nucleotides are TGTGCTAGTGGTCTAGGACAGGGAACGGACGAGCAGTACTTC. It codes for CASGLGQGTDEQYF.

This chain uses TRBV6-6 with TRBJ1-6, with D possibly TRBD1 on 5 matching bases. V was cut by 6 bases and J by 9 bases, with 9 bases left in between. The CDR3 runs to 12 residues. CDR1 and CDR2 from the germline V gene are MNHNY and SVGAGI (reference sequence). The CDR3 region has the DNA TGTGCCAGCAGGATCGGGGGTTCACCCCTCCACTTT. It translates to CASRIGGSPLHF.

This clone was picked up one time. The chain has TRBV28 and TRBJ1-5; possible D gene TRBD1, 6 bases. The CDR3 length is 18 residues. Germline V gene data show CDR1 as MDHEN and CDR2 as SYDVKM. Between the trimmed V and J ends, which lost 3 bases and 3 bases, there was a span of 21 bases. CDR3 region: CASSLPGKQGLINQPQHF. DNA of the CDR3: TGTGCCAGCAGTTTGCCCGGAAAACAGGGTCTGATCAATCAGCCCCAGCATTTT.

The chain uses TRBV9 and TRBJ2-7; a possible D gene is TRBD1 (5 bases). The CDR3 covers 14 residues. V shed 3 bases and J shed 2 bases, with 12 bases lying between them. From germline, CDR1 is SGDLS and CDR2 YYNGEE. DNA of the CDR3: TGTGCCAGCAGCGCAACAGGTCAGACCTACGAGCAGTACTTC. Translating gives CASSATGQTYEQYF.

The chain employs TRBV10-3 and TRBJ2-7; 13 bases fit TRBD2. The germline V gene has CDR1 ENHRY and CDR2 SYGVKD. V lost 8 bases, J lost 6 bases, and 7 bases stayed unmatched. The CDR3 is 14 amino acids. The CDR3 nucleotides are TGTGCCATCCACCCCGGGACTAGCGGGACCGAGCAGTACTTC. It yields the protein CAIHPGTSGTEQYF.

V usage is TRBV7-9 and J usage is TRBJ2-2, with 9 nucleotides matching TRBD1. V was clipped by 5 bases and J by 6 bases; unmatched bases: 7. CDR1 is SEHNR and CDR2 is FQNEAQ in the germline V gene (reference sequence). The CDR3 is made up of 15 amino acids. The CDR3 loop reads CASSQGQGRAGELFF. DNA of the CDR3: TGTGCCAGCAGCCAGGGACAGGGACGGGCCGGGGAGCTGTTTTTT. Full variable domain (outside the CDR3, taken from reference TRBV7-9 and TRBJ2-2): DTGVSQNPRHKITKRGQNVTFRCDPISEHNRLYWYRQTLGQGPEFLTYFQNEAQLEKSRLLSDRFSAERPKGSFSTLEIQRTEQGDSAMYLCASSQGQGRAGELFFGEGSRLTVL.

The chain joins TRBV11-2 to TRBJ1-6; D possibly corresponds to TRBD1 (6 bases). This CDR3 has 14 amino acids. CDR1 SGHAT and CDR2 FQNNGV come from the germline V gene. The V and J ends lost 5 bases and 8 bases respectively, with 13 bases between them. The CDR3 DNA reads as TGTGCCAGCAGCCCCACAGGGTCCGATTCACCCCTCCACTTT. It is translated as CASSPTGSDSPLHF.

The rearrangement joins TRBV28 to TRBJ2-7; no firm D call. CDR1 MDHEN and CDR2 SYDVKM come from the germline V gene. The CDR3 is made up of 12 amino acids. Trimming cost V 4 bases and J 5 bases, with 9 bases left between them. CDR3 region: CASSSPQDEQYF. CDR3 DNA: TGTGCCAGCAGTTCGCCCCAGGACGAGCAGTACTTC.

The chain is built from TRBV7-9 and TRBJ1-2, with D tentatively TRBD1 (5 bases). CDR3 length: 16 residues. The V end lost 1 base, the J end lost 4 bases, and 16 bases lay between the germline ends. The germline V gene encodes CDR1 SEHNR and CDR2 FQNEAQ (reference sequence). The CDR3 is CASSLEVGREAYGYTF. The DNA of the CDR3 is TGTGCCAGCAGCTTAGAAGTCGGCAGGGAAGCCTATGGCTACACCTTC.